This T cell receptor beta chain was retrieved from a study of blood T cell repertoires in COVID-19 (dated by TCRdb to 2020 to 2022). Study-wide context: Samples from collaborators originated in the United States, Italy and Spain and spanned both the acute and convalescent phases of COVID-19. The prospective study material was composed of cDNA or gDNA derived from T cells, B-cell-depleted T cells, or PBMCs. Deeply sampled blood TCRbeta repertoires from subjects exposed to, actively infected with, or recovered from COVID-19 were included in the dataset. The repertoires were made available in a free public database intended to serve as a resource for research on the immune response to SARS-CoV-2. The samples were drawn from the first 160 participants of the ongoing ImmuneRACE study and from about 1,200 subjects provided by 6 global collaborators. A de-identified subject ID, COVID-19 status, age in years and sex were almost always included in the sample metadata. Where available, HLA class I and class II types were obtained from metadata supplied by the sample provider rather than from assay-based typing.

The V and J ends are trimmed by 5 bases and 7 bases, leaving 18 bases between them. Taken from the germline V gene, the CDR1 and CDR2 loops are SGHTA and FQGNSA. The CDR3 spans 14 residues, from the cysteine through the phenylalanine. Kept here is only the CDR3 DNA, which spans 42 bases and is read in frame from base 1. TCRbeta CDR3 regions were amplified from genomic DNA by means of the immunoSEQ Assay, a bias-controlled multiplex PCR. Turning to the authors' computational methods: The number of nucleated cells in each sample was estimated from the amplification of reference gene primers within the assay. Sequence reads were collapsed and filtered to measure the absolute abundance of every unique TCRbeta CDR3 rearrangement. For each sample, productive Simpson clonality was calculated as the square root of Simpson's diversity index across productive rearrangements. The table was pulled from immuneACCESS by TCRdb, which kept in-frame rearrangements only. Such tables lose some clones; where checked, under half of the loss comes from unresolved V genes, and the rest has no known cause. V and J calls and clone size are those listed in that table; D and trimming were worked out from the DNA. The sample profile shows approximately 210,000 clones; about 86% of them were found once. The leading ten clones occupy around 9.3% of the sample.

For this clone: The antigen this receptor binds is unknown. No base quality values were provided; no much bigger clone lies one nucleotide off.

Participants in the prospective study were aged about 18 to 95 years, lived in some 24 United States geographic areas, and enrolled through a virtual design. In the prospective study, cohorts were assigned on the basis of participant-reported clinical history obtained from a screening survey and a study questionnaire. Mobile phlebotomists in the prospective study collected whole blood, serum and a nasopharyngeal or oropharyngeal swab from every participant. Prospective study participants could optionally give additional blood draws and questionnaires over a roughly 2-month period. Before DNA extraction, prospective study blood samples were shipped either frozen or at room temperature. General findings and caveats noted by the study authors: The quantity of clinical and demographic metadata differed by source and by participant and was supplied without curation.

This sequence uses TRBV7-2 and TRBJ2-7; the D gene is possibly TRBD1, with 6 bases matching. Input material: PBMCs or T cells enriched from blood (not recorded which). The receptor comes from a woman aged 45-65 years with acute COVID-19. The sequence in DNA is TGTGCCAGCAGCCGGGACACCGGAACTTTGGAGCAGTACTTC. The translation is CASSRDTGTLEQYF.